These 19 T cell receptor beta chains originate from one sample sequenced in a study of CD4 T cells in relation to SARS-CoV-2 and coronaviruses. The unexposed donors gave CD4+ T cells in about 2010-2019, prior to COVID-19. Libraries were prepared by immunoSEQ multiplex PCR; TCRdb keeps only in-frame clonotypes and omits some of them. Of about 60,000 clones listed, roughly 93% were seen once; the top ten hold 0.12% to 0.15%. Sequencing was carried out using naive CD4+ T cells from PBMCs. The sample's subset: naive CD4+ T cells isolated by negative enrichment. These TCRs come from a human donor in good health.

The V gene is TRBV3-1 (or the pseudogene TRBV3-2), the J gene TRBJ1-2; D is possibly TRBD1 (6 bases). The CDR3 is 15 amino acids. The V gene's germline CDR1 is LGHDT and CDR2 YNNKEL (reference sequence). V lost 8 bases to trimming and J lost 1 base, with 17 bases between them. The chain's CDR3 is CASGKQGDLNYGYTF. The CDR3 DNA reads TGTGCCAGCGGAAAACAGGGCGACCTTAACTATGGCTACACCTTC.

This chain links TRBV7-8 with TRBJ2-5; 9 positions match TRBD1. Per germline, CDR1 SGHVS and CDR2 FQNEAQ. The CDR3 consists of 16 residues. Losses at the gene ends were 1 base for V and 3 bases for J; bases not matched to a gene: 6. CDR3 nucleotide sequence: TGTGCCAGCAGCTTAGGACGCAGGACAGGGGAAGAGACCCAGTACTTC. Translating gives CASSLGRRTGEETQYF.

The rearrangement joins TRBV28 to TRBJ2-7, with D perhaps matching TRBD1 or TRBD2 (5 bases each). V lost 2 bases and J lost 6, with 20 bases in between. In germline, CDR1 is MDHEN, CDR2 SYDVKM. The CDR3 runs 16 residues. CDR3 protein: CASSLPRDVAKGEQYF. As DNA, the CDR3 is TGTGCCAGCAGTTTACCTCGGGACGTTGCAAAGGGCGAGCAGTACTTC. Looking up the rest from reference TRBV28 and TRBJ2-7 gives the full variable domain: DVKVTQSSRYLVKRTGEKVFLECVQDMDHENMFWYRQDPGLGLRLIYFSYDVKMKEKGDIPEGYSVSREKKERFSLILESASTNQTSMYLCASSLPRDVAKGEQYFGPGTRLTVT.

The CDR3 bases are TGTGCCAGCTCACCGGGACAGGGGGGTGAAAAACTGTTTTTT. Translated, it gives CASSPGQGGEKLFF. The rearrangement uses TRBV18 and TRBJ1-4; 11 bases match TRBD1. The CDR3 runs 14 residues. J was trimmed by 7 bases and V by 3 bases; bases with no gene match: 1. Looked up from germline, CDR1 is KGHSH and CDR2 is LQKENI.

The rearrangement uses TRBV15 and TRBJ1-4; D unclear. V lost 4 bases to trimming and J lost 5 bases, with 11 bases between them. The CDR3 is made up of 14 amino acids. Germline lookup yields CDR1 LNHNV and CDR2 YYDKDF (reference sequence). The CDR3, as DNA: TGTGCCACCAGCATGGTAGGGAACAATGAAAAACTGTTTTTT. Protein: CATSMVGNNEKLFF.

V and J are TRBV9 and TRBJ2-5; TRBD1 matches at 7 bases. There are 15 residues in the CDR3. V shed 3 bases, J shed 5 bases, and the junction held 10 bases outside the gene matches. The germline V gene encodes CDR1 SGDLS and CDR2 YYNGEE. This CDR3 is CASSAIGTARETQYF. The CDR3 coding sequence is TGTGCCAGCAGCGCGATTGGGACAGCGCGGGAGACCCAGTACTTC.

The rearrangement joins TRBV5-1 to TRBJ1-5, with a possible D match to TRBD1 (6 bases). CDR1 and CDR2 (germline): SGHRS, YFSETQ. Trimming removed 4 bases from V and 0 bases from J, with 20 bases in between. The CDR3 has 18 residues. Here the CDR3 reads CASSGGQGGPYSNQPQHF. In DNA, the CDR3 is TGCGCCAGCAGCGGTGGACAAGGGGGGCCATATAGCAATCAGCCCCAGCATTTT.

The J gene is TRBJ2-7, the V gene TRBV19; D is perhaps TRBD1 (5 bases). Germline CDR1 and CDR2: LNHDA and SQIVND (reference sequence). V lost 3 bases and J 2 bases, leaving 17 bases between the germline ends. This CDR3 spans 16 amino acids. CDR3 amino acids: CASSIPQGRFTYEQYF. The CDR3 DNA reads as TGTGCCAGTAGTATCCCCCAGGGTCGGTTTACCTACGAGCAGTACTTC.

The J gene is TRBJ2-6, the V gene TRBV9; no definite D call. The germline V gene encodes CDR1 SGDLS and CDR2 YYNGEE. This CDR3 has 16 amino acids. Trimming stripped 4 bases from V and 1 base from J, with 12 bases between. The CDR3 nucleotides read TGTGCCAGCAGCACATCAGGACGTTCTGGGGCCAACGTCCTGACTTTC. Translating it yields CASSTSGRSGANVLTF.

J is TRBJ1-1 and V is TRBV5-1, with D uncertain. The CDR3 totals 12 residues. V was cut by 2 bases and J by 1 base, with 3 bases left in between. CDR1 and CDR2 (germline): SGHRS, YFSETQ. As DNA, the CDR3 is TGCGCCAGCAGCTTTGGGAACACTGAAGCTTTCTTT. Protein product: CASSFGNTEAFF.

In DNA, the CDR3 is TGTGCCACGACACGGGGGGATAACAATCAGCCCCAGCATTTT. It specifies CATTRGDNNQPQHF. The chain joins TRBV19 to TRBJ1-5, with D tentatively TRBD1 (5 bases). V was pared by 10 bases and J by 3 bases, with 16 bases between. Per germline, CDR1 LNHDA and CDR2 SQIVND (reference sequence). The CDR3 runs to 14 residues.

V is TRBV5-1 and J is TRBJ2-1, with 9 nucleotides matching TRBD1. There are 15 residues in the CDR3. Trimming took 4 bases from V and 1 from J; bases not matched to a gene: 3. In germline, CDR1 is SGHRS, CDR2 YFSETQ. The CDR3 is CASSRQGVSYNEQFF. CDR3 sequence (DNA): TGCGCCAGCAGCCGACAGGGGGTGTCCTACAATGAGCAGTTCTTC.

This chain joins TRBV6-5 and TRBJ1-6; D gene ambiguous. V was trimmed by 2 bases and J by 7 bases, leaving 12 bases between them. The CDR3 spans 15 residues. Germline loops: CDR1 MNHEY, CDR2 SVGAGI. CDR3 region: CASSYRGDKNSPLHF. In DNA form, the CDR3 reads TGTGCCAGCAGTTACCGTGGGGATAAAAATTCACCCCTCCACTTT.

This chain links TRBV20-1 with TRBJ2-2; D assignment may be TRBD1 or TRBD2 (5 bases each). V was shortened by 3 bases and J by 4 bases, with 12 bases between the two germline ends. This CDR3 has 14 amino acids. The germline V gene encodes CDR1 DFQATT and CDR2 SNEGSKA (reference sequence). This chain's CDR3 is CSASPGTGTGELFF. The CDR3 DNA sequence: TGCAGTGCTAGTCCGGGGACGGGCACCGGGGAGCTGTTTTTT.

The CDR3 nucleotides read TGTGCCAGCAGTTCCTCGGGGGGTTCGGAGTTCTTC. As protein: CASSSSGGSEFF. This chain joins TRBV28 and TRBJ2-1, with 7 bases identical to TRBD2. The V gene's germline CDR1 is MDHEN and CDR2 SYDVKM. This CDR3 region has 12 residues. J lost 14 bases, V lost 4 bases, and 8 bases had no gene match.

The CDR3 DNA reads as TGTGCCAGCTCAGAACCGGGACAGCGAACCTACGAGCAGTACTTC. Translation gives CASSEPGQRTYEQYF. The J gene is TRBJ2-7, the V gene TRBV18, with 7 nucleotides matching TRBD1. Germline-derived CDR1 and CDR2 are KGHSH and LQKENI. The junction had 9 bases not matched to a gene; V was cut back by 5 bases and J by 2 bases. The CDR3 spans 15 residues.

V gene TRBV3-1 (or the pseudogene TRBV3-2) combines with J gene TRBJ2-3; 9 bases map to TRBD2. J lost 1 base, V lost 4 bases, and 9 bases had no gene match. The CDR3 runs to 17 residues. CDR1 and CDR2 from the germline V gene are LGHDT and YNNKEL (reference sequence). CDR3 protein: CASSRTSRTSGTDTQYF. The DNA of the CDR3 is TGTGCCAGCAGCCGAACAAGCCGGACTAGCGGCACAGATACGCAGTATTTT.

The CDR3 region is CASRTSTIGSSRYETQYF. In nucleotides, the CDR3 is TGTGCCAGCAGAACCAGCACGATCGGCTCGAGTCGCTATGAGACCCAGTACTTC. The chain couples TRBV11-2 to TRBJ2-5; no reliable D call. The CDR3 loop spans 18 amino acids. Germline V gene data show CDR1 as SGHAT and CDR2 as FQNNGV. V lost 6 bases to trimming and J lost 5 bases, with 28 bases between them.

The chain has TRBV10-3 and TRBJ1-1; the D gene is possibly TRBD1 (6 bases). Between the trimmed V and J ends, which lost 6 bases and 7 bases, there was a span of 18 bases. The CDR3 totals 14 residues. CDR1 and CDR2 from the germline V gene are ENHRY and SYGVKD. For the CDR3, the DNA is TGTGCCATCAGCCGTGAAACGATCAGGGGTGAAGCTTTCTTT. Protein: CAISRETIRGEAFF.